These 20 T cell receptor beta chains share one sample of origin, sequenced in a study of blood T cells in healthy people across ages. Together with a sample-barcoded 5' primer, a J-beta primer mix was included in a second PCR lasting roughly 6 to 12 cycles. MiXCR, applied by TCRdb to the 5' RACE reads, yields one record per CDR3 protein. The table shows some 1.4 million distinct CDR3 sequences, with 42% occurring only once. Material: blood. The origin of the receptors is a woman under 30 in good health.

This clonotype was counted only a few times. The CDR3 sequence: CSARSASGGYEQYF. The CDR3 DNA is TGCAGTGCTAGATCCGCTAGCGGGGGCTACGAGCAGTACTTC. The chain uses TRBV20-1 and TRBJ2-7; 10 bases line up with TRBD2. Germline V gene data show CDR1 as DFQATT and CDR2 as SNEGSKA (reference sequence). Trimming removed 2 bases from V and 3 bases from J; junction bases left unmatched: 4. This CDR3 contains 14 residues.

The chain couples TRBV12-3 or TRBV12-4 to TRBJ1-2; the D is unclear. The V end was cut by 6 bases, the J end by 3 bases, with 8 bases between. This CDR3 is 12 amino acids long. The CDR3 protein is CASSPRYYGYTF. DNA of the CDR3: TGTGCCAGCAGCCCCCGATACTATGGCTACACCTTC.

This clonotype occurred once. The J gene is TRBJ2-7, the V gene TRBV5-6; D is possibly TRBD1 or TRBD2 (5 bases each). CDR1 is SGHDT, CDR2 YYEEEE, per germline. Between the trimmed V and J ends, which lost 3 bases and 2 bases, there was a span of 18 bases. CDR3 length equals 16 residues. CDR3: CASSSIRQMRAYEQYF. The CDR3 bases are TGTGCCAGCAGCTCCATCCGACAGATGAGGGCCTACGAGCAGTACTTC.

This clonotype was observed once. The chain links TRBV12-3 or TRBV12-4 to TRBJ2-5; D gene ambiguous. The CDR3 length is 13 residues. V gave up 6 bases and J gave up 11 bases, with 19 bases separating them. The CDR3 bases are TGTGCCAGCAGCCCCTCAACCTTTTACGATCAGTACTTC. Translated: CASSPSTFYDQYF.

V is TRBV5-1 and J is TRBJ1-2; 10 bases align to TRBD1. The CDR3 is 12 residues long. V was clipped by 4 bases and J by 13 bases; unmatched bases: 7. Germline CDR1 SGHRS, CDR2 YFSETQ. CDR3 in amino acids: CASSPGQGVITF. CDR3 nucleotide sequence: TGCGCCAGCAGCCCCGGACAGGGGGTGATCACCTTC.

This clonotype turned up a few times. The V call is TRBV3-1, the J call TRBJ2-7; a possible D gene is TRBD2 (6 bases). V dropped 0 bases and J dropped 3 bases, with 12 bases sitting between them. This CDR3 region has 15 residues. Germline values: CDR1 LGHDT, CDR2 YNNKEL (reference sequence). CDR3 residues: CASSQDGGSNYEQYF. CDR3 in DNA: TGTGCCAGCAGCCAAGACGGAGGGTCCAACTACGAGCAGTACTTC.

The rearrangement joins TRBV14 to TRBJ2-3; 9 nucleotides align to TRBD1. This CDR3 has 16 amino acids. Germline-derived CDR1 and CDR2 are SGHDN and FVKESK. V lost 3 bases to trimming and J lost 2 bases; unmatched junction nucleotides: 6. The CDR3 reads CASSHPGQGITDTQYF. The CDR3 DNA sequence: TGTGCCAGCAGCCACCCGGGACAGGGTATCACAGATACGCAGTATTTT.

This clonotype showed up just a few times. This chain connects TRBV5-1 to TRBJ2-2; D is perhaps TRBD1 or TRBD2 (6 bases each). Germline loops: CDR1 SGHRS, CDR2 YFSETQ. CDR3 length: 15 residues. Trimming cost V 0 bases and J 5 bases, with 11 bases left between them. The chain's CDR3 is CASSLAGGMTGELFF. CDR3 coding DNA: TGCGCCAGCAGCTTGGCCGGGGGCATGACCGGGGAGCTGTTTTTT.

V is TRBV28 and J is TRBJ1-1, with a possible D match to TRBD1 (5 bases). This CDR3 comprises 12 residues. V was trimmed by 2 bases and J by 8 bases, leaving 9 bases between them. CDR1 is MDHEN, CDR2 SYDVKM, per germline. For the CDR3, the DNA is TGTGCCAGCAGTTTAGGCTACAGGGAAGCTTTCTTT. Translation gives CASSLGYREAFF.

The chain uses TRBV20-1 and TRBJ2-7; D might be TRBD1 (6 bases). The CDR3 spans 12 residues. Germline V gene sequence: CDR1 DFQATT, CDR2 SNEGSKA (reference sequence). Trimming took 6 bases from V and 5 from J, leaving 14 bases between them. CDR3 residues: CSAPDRIHEQYF. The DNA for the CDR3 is TGCAGTGCCCCCGACAGGATCCACGAGCAGTACTTC.

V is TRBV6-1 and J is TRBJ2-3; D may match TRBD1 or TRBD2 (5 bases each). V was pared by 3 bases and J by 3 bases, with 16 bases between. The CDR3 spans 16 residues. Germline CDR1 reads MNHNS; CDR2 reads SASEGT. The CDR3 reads CASSDRDLRGTDTQYF. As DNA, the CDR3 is TGTGCCAGCAGTGACCGGGACCTGCGAGGGACAGATACGCAGTATTTT.

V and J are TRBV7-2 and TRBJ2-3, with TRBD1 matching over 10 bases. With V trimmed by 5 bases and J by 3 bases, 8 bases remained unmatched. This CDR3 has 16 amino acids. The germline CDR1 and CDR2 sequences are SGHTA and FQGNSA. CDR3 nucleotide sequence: TGTGCCAGCAGCCCGGGACAGGGGAGGGTGACAGATACGCAGTATTTT. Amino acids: CASSPGQGRVTDTQYF. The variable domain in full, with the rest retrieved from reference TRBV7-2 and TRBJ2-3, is GAGVSQSPSNKVTEKGKDVELRCDPISGHTALYWYRQSLGQGLEFLIYFQGNSAPDKSGLPSDRFSAERTGGSVSTLTIQRTQQEDSAVYLCASSPGQGRVTDTQYFGPGTRLTVL.

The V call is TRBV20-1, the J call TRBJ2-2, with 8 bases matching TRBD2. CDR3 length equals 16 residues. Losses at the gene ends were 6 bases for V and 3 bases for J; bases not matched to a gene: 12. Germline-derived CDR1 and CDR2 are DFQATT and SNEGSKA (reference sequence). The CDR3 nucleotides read TGCAGTGCCGGGGCTGGGGCTAGCGGGTACACCGGGGAGCTGTTTTTT. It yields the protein CSAGAGASGYTGELFF.

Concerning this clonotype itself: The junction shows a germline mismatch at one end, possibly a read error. CDR3 amino acids: CASSYSGPDTTNYSYTF. The CDR3 DNA is TGTGCCAGCAGTTACTCGGGTCCGGATACAACTAACTATAGCTACACCTTC. The V call is TRBV6-5, the J call TRBJ1-2; D is undetermined. The CDR3 is made up of 17 amino acids. Germline V gene lookup returns CDR1 MNHEY and CDR2 SVGAGI.

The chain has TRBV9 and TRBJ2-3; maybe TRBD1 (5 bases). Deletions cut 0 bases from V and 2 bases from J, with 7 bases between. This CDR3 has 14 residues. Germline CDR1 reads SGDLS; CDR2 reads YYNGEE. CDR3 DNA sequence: TGTGCCAGCAGCGTAGACAGGTTCACAGATACGCAGTATTTT. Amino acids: CASSVDRFTDTQYF.

Here the CDR3 DNA reads TGCACCGCGTGGGTGGACCAGTACCCAGGCTACACCTTC. This translates into CTAWVDQYPGYTF. This chain joins TRBV20-1 and TRBJ1-2; no reliable D call. Per the germline V gene, CDR1 is DFQATT and CDR2 is SNEGSKA (reference sequence). The CDR3 sequence is 13 residues long.

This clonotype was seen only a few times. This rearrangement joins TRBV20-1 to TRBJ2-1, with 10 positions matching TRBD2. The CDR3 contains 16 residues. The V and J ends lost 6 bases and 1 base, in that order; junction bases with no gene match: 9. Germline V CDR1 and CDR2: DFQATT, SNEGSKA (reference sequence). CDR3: CSATTTLAGSYNEQFF. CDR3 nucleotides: TGCAGTGCAACTACCACACTAGCGGGGTCCTACAATGAGCAGTTCTTC.

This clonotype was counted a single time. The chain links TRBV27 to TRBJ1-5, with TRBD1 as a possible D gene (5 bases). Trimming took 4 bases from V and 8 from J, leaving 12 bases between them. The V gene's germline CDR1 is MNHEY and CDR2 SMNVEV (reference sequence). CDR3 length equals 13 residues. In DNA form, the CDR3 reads TGTGCCAGCAGTTCCCTAGGACAAAAGCCCCAGCATTTT. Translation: CASSSLGQKPQHF.

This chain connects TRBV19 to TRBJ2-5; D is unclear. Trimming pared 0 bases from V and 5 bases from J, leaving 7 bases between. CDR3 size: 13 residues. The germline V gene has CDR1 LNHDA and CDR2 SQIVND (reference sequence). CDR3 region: CASSIELSETQYF. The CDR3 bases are TGTGCCAGTAGTATAGAGTTGTCCGAGACCCAGTACTTC.

As DNA, the CDR3 is TGTGCCAGCAGTGGGAGACAGGGTTTGAACACTGAAGCTTTCTTT. Translating it yields CASSGRQGLNTEAFF. The chain couples TRBV27 to TRBJ1-1, with 7 nucleotides matching TRBD1. The CDR3 extends over 15 amino acids. Trimming at V came to 5 bases and at J to 0 bases, leaving 6 bases not matched to a gene. Per the germline V gene, CDR1 is MNHEY and CDR2 is SMNVEV (reference sequence).